This TCR beta chain was identified during a study of type 1 regulatory T cells. Study information: This in vitro CD4 product, T-allo10, is enriched for Tr1 cells and alloantigen-specific.

From the reads, TCRdb called clonotypes with MiXCR, one entry per CDR3 protein. The sample has some 60,000 distinct CDR3 sequences, around 62% seen once. About this clonotype itself: Antigen specificity is unknown.

The sequencing sample was made of cultured non-Tr1 T cells, either the whole culture or a sorted T cell fraction (not recorded which). The clonotype comes from a human donor in good health.

CDR3 DNA: TGTGCCAGTAGTGTCGGGGGCGCACGTAGCAATCAGCCCCAGCATTTT. It yields the protein CASSVGGARSNQPQHF. This chain links TRBV19 with TRBJ1-5; D may be TRBD1 (6 bases). The V gene's germline CDR1 is LNHDA and CDR2 SQIVND (reference sequence). The CDR3 consists of 16 residues. Trimming pared 5 bases from V and 0 bases from J, leaving 14 bases between.